A single sample gave rise to the 16 T cell receptor beta chains below, sequenced in a study of early stage breast cancer tumors (dated by TCRdb to 2016 to 2017). The method was the immunoSEQ multiplex PCR assay. In TCRdb, the immuneACCESS table is reduced to in-frame sequences with V and J assigned. These tables do not hold every clone; where another copy was compared, an unresolved V gene accounts for under half, and the others remain unexplained. In this sample the table shows some 72,000 clones, roughly 80% of which occur a single time. Roughly 3.5% of the sample goes to the ten largest clones. Sequencing used blood. These receptor sequences come from a person in their sixties with breast cancer.

This chain uses TRBV5-8 with TRBJ2-3; D is ambiguous. This CDR3 has 13 amino acids. CDR1 and CDR2 (germline): SGHTS, YDEGEE. V was shortened by 0 bases and J by 6 bases, with 8 bases between the two germline ends. In DNA form, the CDR3 reads TGTGCCAGCAGCTTGGCCCTGTGGGATACGCAGTATTTT. Its translation is CASSLALWDTQYF.

The chain carries TRBV30 and TRBJ2-1; TRBD2 agrees at 7 bases. CDR1 is GTSNPN and CDR2 is SVGIG in the germline V gene (reference sequence). CDR3 length: 15 amino acids. V gave up 8 bases and J gave up 0 bases; unmatched junction bases: 10. CDR3: CARSLGGSSYNEQFF. CDR3 coding DNA: TGTGCCCGTTCCCTGGGGGGGAGCTCCTACAATGAGCAGTTCTTC.

The gene calls are TRBV2 and TRBJ2-3, with D uncertain. Germline loops: CDR1 SNHLY, CDR2 FYNNEI. V was clipped by 0 bases and J by 8 bases, with 9 bases between them. The CDR3 spans 13 residues. CDR3 in DNA: TGTGCCAGCAGTGAAGCGGTCAGGAGTACGCAGTATTTT. Translation: CASSEAVRSTQYF. The full variable domain, in which reference TRBV2 and TRBJ2-3 provide the parts outside the CDR3, is EPEVTQTPSHQVTQMGQEVILRCVPISNHLYFYWYRQILGQKVEFLVSFYNNEISEKSEIFDDQFSVERPDGSNFTLKIRSTKLEDSAMYFCASSEAVRSTQYFGPGTRLTVL.

V usage is TRBV18 and J usage is TRBJ1-1; the D is unclear. This CDR3 spans 13 amino acids. V shed 3 bases and J shed 2 bases, with 7 bases lying between them. CDR1 is KGHSH and CDR2 is LQKENI in the germline V gene. Here the CDR3 reads CASSPQHNTEAFF. As DNA, the CDR3 is TGTGCCAGCTCACCGCAGCACAACACTGAAGCTTTCTTT.

The rearrangement joins TRBV6-5 to TRBJ1-5, with TRBD1 matching 7 bases. CDR3 size: 14 residues. J was trimmed by 7 bases and V by 4 bases; bases with no gene match: 7. Germline V CDR1 and CDR2: MNHEY, SVGAGI. CDR3 in amino acids: CASSSNRGLQPQHF. CDR3 coding DNA: TGTGCCAGCAGTTCCAACAGGGGTCTGCAGCCCCAGCATTTT.

The rearrangement links TRBV27 to TRBJ2-2, with 9 bases lining up with TRBD1. Germline-derived CDR1 and CDR2 are MNHEY and SMNVEV (reference sequence). The V segment lost 1 base and the J segment 7 bases; nucleotides outside the gene matches: 13. The CDR3 is 18 amino acids. The DNA for the CDR3 is TGTGCCAGCAGTTTATTGGGTCTGGACAGGGGACCGGACGGGGAGCTGTTTTTT. Translated: CASSLLGLDRGPDGELFF.

The V gene is TRBV6-6, the J gene TRBJ2-7, with 7 bases lining up with TRBD1. CDR1 is MNHNY and CDR2 is SVGAGI in the germline V gene (reference sequence). The CDR3 spans 15 residues. V gave up 2 bases and J gave up 1 base; unmatched junction bases: 5. The CDR3 here is CASSYHPGQSYEQYF. DNA for the CDR3: TGTGCCAGCAGTTACCATCCGGGACAGTCCTACGAGCAGTACTTC.

Written as DNA, the CDR3 is TGTGCCAGCTCCCGCGACGGATCTAGCAATCAGCCCCAGCATTTT. It specifies CASSRDGSSNQPQHF. The chain joins TRBV18 to TRBJ1-5; D gene unclear. Deletions cut 6 bases from V and 0 bases from J, with 12 bases between. The CDR3 has 15 amino acids. From germline, CDR1 is KGHSH and CDR2 LQKENI.

In DNA form, the CDR3 reads TGTGCCAGCAGCCCTCTATTAGTTTCAGATACGCAGTATTTT. Protein: CASSPLLVSDTQYF. The chain carries TRBV6-6 and TRBJ2-3; no clear D gene. The V gene's germline CDR1 is MNHNY and CDR2 SVGAGI (reference sequence). CDR3 length: 14 residues. V shed 6 bases and J shed 4 bases, with 14 bases lying between them.

The sample holds a few counts of this clone. The V and J genes are TRBV5-1 and TRBJ2-1; D possibly corresponds to TRBD1 (6 bases). CDR1 is SGHRS and CDR2 is YFSETQ in the germline V gene. V was clipped by 4 bases and J by 6 bases, with 14 bases between them. This CDR3 has 14 residues. DNA of the CDR3: TGCGCCAGCAGCCTAGGGACAACCGCCAATGAGCAGTTCTTC. It encodes CASSLGTTANEQFF.

This chain links TRBV28 with TRBJ2-1; the D is unclear. The CDR3 spans 16 residues. V was trimmed by 6 bases and J by 3 bases, leaving 18 bases between them. The germline V gene has CDR1 MDHEN and CDR2 SYDVKM. The DNA for the CDR3 is TGTGCCAGCAGCACCTTAGGACGAACCTTCTACAATGAGCAGTTCTTC. Translating it yields CASSTLGRTFYNEQFF. The whole variable domain, filled in from reference TRBV28 and TRBJ2-1, reads DVKVTQSSRYLVKRTGEKVFLECVQDMDHENMFWYRQDPGLGLRLIYFSYDVKMKEKGDIPEGYSVSREKKERFSLILESASTNQTSMYLCASSTLGRTFYNEQFFGPGTRLTVL.

The chain has TRBV27 and TRBJ1-2; 7 bases agree with TRBD1. The V gene end was trimmed by 5 bases and the J gene end by 2 bases; junction bases not matched to a gene: 8. Germline CDR1 MNHEY, CDR2 SMNVEV (reference sequence). The CDR3 runs to 15 residues. As DNA, the CDR3 is TGTGCCAGCAGTCCCTTGGGACAGCGAAACTATGGCTACACCTTC. Amino acids: CASSPLGQRNYGYTF.

The chain carries TRBV6-4 and TRBJ2-1; 7 bases map to TRBD2. The V segment lost 2 bases and the J segment 0 bases; nucleotides outside the gene matches: 7. CDR1 and CDR2 (germline): MRHNA, SNTAGT. The CDR3 spans 17 residues. The DNA of the CDR3 is TGTGCCAGCAGTGACGGATCGGGCGGGGGCTCCTACAATGAGCAGTTCTTC. Residues: CASSDGSGGGSYNEQFF.

CDR3 in amino acids: CASDDHTGGETQYF. In DNA form, the CDR3 reads TGTGCCAGCGACGACCACACAGGGGGGGAGACCCAGTACTTC. This sequence joins TRBV6-1 and TRBJ2-5; 8 bases agree with TRBD1. The junction had 10 bases not matched to a gene; V was cut back by 8 bases and J by 5 bases. Per germline, CDR1 MNHNS and CDR2 SASEGT. This CDR3 is built from 14 residues.

V is TRBV5-4 and J is TRBJ2-7; 11 positions match TRBD1. The junction had 6 bases not matched to a gene; V was cut back by 3 bases and J by 4 bases. The germline V gene encodes CDR1 SGHNT and CDR2 YYREEE (reference sequence). CDR3 size: 15 residues. CDR3 region: CASSSGTGGGYEQYF. CDR3 sequence (DNA): TGTGCCAGCAGCTCCGGGACAGGGGGGGGGTACGAGCAGTACTTC.

The chain couples TRBV6-6 to TRBJ1-1; no clear D. Trimming stripped 0 bases from V and 5 bases from J, with 13 bases between. CDR1 and CDR2 from the germline V gene are MNHNY and SVGAGI (reference sequence). This CDR3 has 15 amino acids. The CDR3 DNA sequence: TGTGCCAGCAGTTACTCGCTAACCTTATGGACTGAAGCTTTCTTT. Protein sequence: CASSYSLTLWTEAFF.